The clone carrying this T cell receptor beta chain occurred a few times. Its antigen is unidentified. Everyone who gave samples was a healthy Caucasian. V was shortened by 3 bases and J by 15 bases, with 18 bases between the two germline ends. The CDR3 is made up of 13 amino acids. The data were obtained in a study of identical twins. Whole-study results and caveats: Fewer insertions marked abundant cord blood beta clonotypes; young adult naive trended weakly, memory not at all. Diverse VJ usage suggested most zero-insertion clonotypes were not invariant T cells.

MiXCR, run by TCRdb on the 5' RACE reads, gives a single entry per CDR3 protein. The sample yields around 290,000 distinct CDR3 sequences, more than 8% seen once. Another study also made use of these data, one on yellow fever vaccine responses in identical twins. As reported in that work: The authors reported partly convergent, partly personalized vaccine responses in identical twins.

The sample consisted of CD8+ T cells sorted from blood. This chain joins TRBV12-3 or TRBV12-4 and TRBJ2-1, with D tentatively TRBD2 (5 bases). This TCR came from a woman aged 18-29 years in good health. The CDR3 sequence is CASSFLGGGQRFF. The DNA for the CDR3 is TGTGCCAGCAGTTTTTTGGGTGGAGGTCAGAGGTTCTTC.